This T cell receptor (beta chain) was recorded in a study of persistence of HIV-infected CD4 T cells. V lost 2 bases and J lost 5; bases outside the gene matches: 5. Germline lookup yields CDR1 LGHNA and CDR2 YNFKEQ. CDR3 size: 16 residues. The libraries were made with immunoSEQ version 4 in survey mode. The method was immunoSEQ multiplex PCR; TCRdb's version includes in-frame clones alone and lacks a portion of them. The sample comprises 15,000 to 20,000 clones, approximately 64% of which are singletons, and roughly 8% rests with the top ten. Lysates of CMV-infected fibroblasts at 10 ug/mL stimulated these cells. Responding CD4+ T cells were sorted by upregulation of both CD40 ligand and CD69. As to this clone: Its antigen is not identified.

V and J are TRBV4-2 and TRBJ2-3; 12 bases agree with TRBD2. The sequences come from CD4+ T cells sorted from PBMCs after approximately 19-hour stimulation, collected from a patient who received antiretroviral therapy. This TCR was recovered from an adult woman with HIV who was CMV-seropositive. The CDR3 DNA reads TGTGCCAGCAGCCAAAGACTAGCGGGGGAAGTAGATACGCAGTATTTT. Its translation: CASSQRLAGEVDTQYF.